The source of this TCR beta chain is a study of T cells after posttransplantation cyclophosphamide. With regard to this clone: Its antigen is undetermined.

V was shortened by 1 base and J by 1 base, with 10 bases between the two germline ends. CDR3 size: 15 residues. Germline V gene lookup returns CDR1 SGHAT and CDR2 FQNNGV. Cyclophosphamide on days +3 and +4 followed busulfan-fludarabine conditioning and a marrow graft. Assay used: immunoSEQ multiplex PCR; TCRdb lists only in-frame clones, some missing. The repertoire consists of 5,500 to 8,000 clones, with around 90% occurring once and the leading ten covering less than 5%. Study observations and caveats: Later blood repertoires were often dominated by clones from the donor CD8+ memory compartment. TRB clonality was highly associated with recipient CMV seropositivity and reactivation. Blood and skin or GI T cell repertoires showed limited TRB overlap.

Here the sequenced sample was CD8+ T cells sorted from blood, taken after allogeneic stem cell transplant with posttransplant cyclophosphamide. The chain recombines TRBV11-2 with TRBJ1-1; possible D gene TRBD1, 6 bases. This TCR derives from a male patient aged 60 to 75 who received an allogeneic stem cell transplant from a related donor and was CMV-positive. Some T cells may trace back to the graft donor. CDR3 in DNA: TGTGCCAGCAGCTTAGGGCAGGGGACGAACACTGAAGCTTTCTTT. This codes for CASSLGQGTNTEAFF.